These T cell receptor beta chains were read from a single sample in a study of blood T cells in healthy people across ages. TCRdb recomputed calls from the 5' RACE reads with MiXCR, one row per CDR3 protein. Of over a million distinct CDR3 sequences detected, roughly 40% appear once; the ten largest clones hold roughly 8.2%. Material for sequencing was blood. The source of these receptors is a woman between 18 and 30 years old in good health. Each CDR3 is given with its conserved first and last residue. A D gene is named only where the DNA matches it firmly. A row's size may be missing; if present it is once, few, many or a size class.

>TRBV4-2|TRBD2|TRBJ2-3|few|15
CASSQRLAGQDTQYF
TGTGCCAGCAGCCAGCGACTAGCGGGGCAAGATACGCAGTATTTT
>TRBV27|.|TRBJ1-2|.|15
CASTQLGTGNYGYTF
TGTGCCAGCACCCAACTGGGGACGGGAAACTATGGCTACACCTTC
>TRBV28|TRBD1|TRBJ1-4|few|19
CASSLTSGTGGPPNEKLFF
TGTGCCAGCAGTTTGACTTCGGGGACAGGGGGTCCTCCTAATGAAAAACTGTTTTTT
>TRBV15|TRBD1|TRBJ2-1|.|14
CATSPRTGNNEQFF
TGTGCCACCAGCCCTCGGACAGGTAACAATGAGCAGTTCTTC
>TRBV6-4|.|TRBJ1-5|.|14
CASSGGEGNQPQHF
TGTGCCAGCAGTGGGGGGGAGGGCAATCAGCCCCAGCATTTT
>TRBV15|.|TRBJ2-7|.|14
CATSRKTALDEQYF
TGTGCCACCAGCAGAAAGACAGCTCTAGACGAGCAGTACTTC
>TRBV6-6|.|TRBJ2-3|few|15
CASSYLGGAPDTQYF
TGTGCCAGCAGTTACTTGGGGGGGGCCCCAGATACGCAGTATTTT
>TRBV6-2/TRBV6-3|TRBD1|TRBJ2-1|few|13
CASRQGAQNEQFF
TGTGCCAGCAGACAGGGGGCGCAGAATGAGCAGTTCTTC
>TRBV4-3|.|TRBJ1-5|once|15
CPSSQEGGDRLAQHF
TGCCCCAGCAGCCAAGAAGGCGGGGACCGTCTCGCCCAGCATTTT
>TRBV20-1|.|TRBJ2-1|.|14
CSARVGGLVGEQFF
TGCAGTGCTAGGGTCGGGGGGCTAGTGGGTGAGCAGTTCTTC
>TRBV28|TRBD2|TRBJ2-3|few|15
CASITSGVSTDTQYF
TGTGCCAGCATTACTAGCGGAGTCTCCACAGATACGCAGTATTTT
>TRBV5-1|.|TRBJ2-1|.|15
CASSGMGDHETKQFF
TGCGCCAGCAGCGGGATGGGCGATCACGAAACGAAGCAGTTCTTC
>TRBV6-2/TRBV6-3|TRBD1|TRBJ2-7|.|15
CASIYGTGGAYEQYF
TGTGCCAGCATTTACGGAACAGGGGGCGCGTACGAGCAGTACTTC
>TRBV5-1|TRBD1|TRBJ2-7|.|15
CASSLRQGIYYEQYF
TGCGCCAGCAGCTTAAGACAGGGGATTTACTACGAGCAGTACTTC
>TRBV12-3/TRBV12-4|.|TRBJ2-7|few|14
CASTGGGSGYEQYF
TGTGCCAGCACCGGAGGGGGTAGTGGTTACGAGCAGTACTTC
>TRBV6-2/TRBV6-3|TRBD2|TRBJ2-1|.|19
CASRLTGTSGGRRYNEQFF
TGTGCCAGCCGATTAACCGGGACTAGCGGGGGCCGACGCTACAATGAGCAGTTCTTC
>TRBV7-6|TRBD1|TRBJ1-4|.|14
CASSPRTGNEKLFF
TGTGCCAGCAGCCCCAGGACAGGGAATGAAAAACTGTTTTTT
>TRBV6-4|.|TRBJ1-6|many|13
CASRARPNSPLHF
TGTGCCAGCAGGGCCCGGCCCAATTCACCCCTCCACTTT
>TRBV20-1|.|TRBJ2-7|.|14
CSARGGVIRYEQYF
TGCAGTGCGCGAGGCGGGGTGATCCGCTACGAGCAGTACTTC
>TRBV18|.|TRBJ2-7|.|14
CASSPGASDSEQYF
TGTGCCAGCTCACCCGGAGCCTCAGATTCCGAGCAGTACTTC
>TRBV3-1|.|TRBJ1-6|.|16
CASSQVAGLTDSPLHF
TGTGCCAGCAGTCAAGTGGCGGGACTAACGGATTCACCCCTCCACTTT
>TRBV20-1|TRBD2|TRBJ2-1|.|16
CSAPGLAGGWGNEQFF
TGCAGTGCTCCCGGACTAGCGGGAGGGTGGGGCAATGAGCAGTTCTTC
>TRBV20-1|.|TRBJ2-3|.|16
CSANPGGLDGTDTQYF
TGCAGTGCTAACCCAGGGGGACTAGATGGCACAGATACGCAGTATTTT
>TRBV20-1|TRBD2|TRBJ2-7|few|13
CSAGGTSGYEQYF
TGCAGTGCTGGGGGGACTAGCGGGTACGAGCAGTACTTC
>TRBV6-1|.|TRBJ1-1|.|14
CASSEAGGGLAAFF
TGTGCCAGCAGTGAAGCAGGGGGAGGATTGGCAGCTTTCTTT
>TRBV29-1|.|TRBJ2-7|few|12
CSVETRGGEQYF
TGCAGCGTTGAGACCCGGGGCGGCGAGCAGTACTTC
>TRBV20-1|TRBD2|TRBJ2-1|few|19
CSARVGTSGPTSSYNEQFF
TGCAGTGCTAGAGTAGGGACTAGCGGACCGACGAGCTCCTACAATGAGCAGTTCTTC
>TRBV2|TRBD2|TRBJ2-5|.|15
CASSEVAGDQETQYF
TGTGCCAGCAGTGAGGTAGCGGGGGACCAAGAGACCCAGTACTTC
>TRBV27|TRBD1|TRBJ1-1|.|14
CASSSGQWNTEAFF
TGTGCCAGCAGTTCGGGACAGTGGAACACTGAAGCTTTCTTT